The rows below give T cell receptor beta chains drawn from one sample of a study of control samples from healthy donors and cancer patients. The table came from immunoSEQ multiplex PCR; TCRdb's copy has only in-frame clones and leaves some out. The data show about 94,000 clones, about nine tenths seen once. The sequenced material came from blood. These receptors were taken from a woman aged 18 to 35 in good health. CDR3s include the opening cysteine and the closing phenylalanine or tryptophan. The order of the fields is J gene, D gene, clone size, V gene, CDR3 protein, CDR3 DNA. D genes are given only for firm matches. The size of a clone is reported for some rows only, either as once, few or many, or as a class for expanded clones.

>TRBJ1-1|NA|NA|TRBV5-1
CASGALGIPKAFF
TGCGCCAGTGGAGCCCTTGGCATCCCCAAAGCTTTCTTT
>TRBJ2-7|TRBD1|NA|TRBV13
CASSFVNMDRGAYEQYF
TGTGCCAGCAGTTTCGTAAATATGGACAGGGGAGCCTACGAGCAGTACTTC
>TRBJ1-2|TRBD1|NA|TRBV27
CASSWDRGGYGYTF
TGTGCCAGCAGCTGGGACAGGGGAGGGTATGGCTACACCTTC
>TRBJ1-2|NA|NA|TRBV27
CASSDPENYGYTF
TGTGCCAGCAGCGATCCGGAGAACTATGGCTACACCTTC
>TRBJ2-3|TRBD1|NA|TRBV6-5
CASNPGQGGNTQYF
TGTGCCAGCAATCCGGGACAGGGAGGGAATACGCAGTATTTT
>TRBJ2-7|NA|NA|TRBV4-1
CASSQGLGTADLSYEQYF
TGCGCCAGCAGCCAAGGACTTGGCACCGCGGACTTATCTTACGAGCAGTACTTC
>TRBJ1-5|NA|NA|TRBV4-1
CASSLVWQNSNQPQHF
TGCGCCAGCAGCCTTGTGTGGCAGAACAGCAATCAGCCCCAGCATTTT
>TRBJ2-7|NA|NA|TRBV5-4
CASSSSGTGIYEQYF
TGTGCCAGCAGTTCTTCCGGGACCGGGATTTACGAGCAGTACTTC
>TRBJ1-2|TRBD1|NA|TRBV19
CASSIGTGGGVYGYTF
TGTGCCAGTAGTATTGGGACAGGGGGCGGTGTCTATGGCTACACCTTC
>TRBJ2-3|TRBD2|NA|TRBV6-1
CASSEGLAGGRDTQYF
TGTGCCAGCAGTGAAGGTCTAGCGGGGGGGAGGGATACGCAGTATTTT
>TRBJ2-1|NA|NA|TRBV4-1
CASSQDPNEQFF
TGCGCCAGCAGCCAAGATCCAAATGAGCAGTTCTTC
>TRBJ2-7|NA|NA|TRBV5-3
CARRGRGYEQYF
TGTGCCAGAAGGGGTAGGGGCTACGAGCAGTACTTC
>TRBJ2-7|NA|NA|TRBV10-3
CATGGRGDSYEQYF
TGTGCCACAGGGGGTCGGGGGGACTCCTACGAGCAGTACTTC
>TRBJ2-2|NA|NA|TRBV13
CASSSTMAGELFF
TGTGCCAGCAGCTCAACGATGGCCGGGGAGCTGTTTTTT
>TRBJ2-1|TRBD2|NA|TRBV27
CASSLTLLAGGNEQFF
TGTGCCAGCAGTCTTACTTTACTGGCGGGGGGCAATGAGCAGTTCTTC
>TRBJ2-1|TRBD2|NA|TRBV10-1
CASSESITSGGYNEQFF
TGCGCCAGCAGTGAGTCGATCACTAGCGGGGGCTACAATGAGCAGTTCTTC
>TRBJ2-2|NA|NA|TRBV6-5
CASSNSGGSGELFF
TGTGCCAGCAGTAATAGTGGAGGCTCCGGGGAGCTGTTTTTT
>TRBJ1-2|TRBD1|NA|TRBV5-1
CASSLGTGSLGYTF
TGCGCCAGCAGCTTGGGGACAGGGTCCCTCGGCTACACCTTC
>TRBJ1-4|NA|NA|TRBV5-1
CASSFAGQKDEKLFF
TGCGCCAGCAGCTTTGCCGGCCAAAAAGACGAAAAACTGTTTTTT
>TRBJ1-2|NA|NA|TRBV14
CASSQDFQGILYGYTF
TGTGCCAGCAGCCAAGATTTTCAGGGTATACTATATGGCTACACCTTC
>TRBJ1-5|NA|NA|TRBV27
CASSLGGPNQPQHF
TGTGCCAGCAGTTTGGGGGGTCCGAATCAGCCCCAGCATTTT
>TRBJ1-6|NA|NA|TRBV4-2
CASSQDEAGTNSPLHF
TGTGCCAGCAGCCAAGATGAAGCAGGGACTAATTCACCCCTCCACTTT
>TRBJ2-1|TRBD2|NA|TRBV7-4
CARELGGIHTHNEQFF
TGTGCCAGAGAATTGGGGGGGATACACACACACAATGAGCAGTTCTTC
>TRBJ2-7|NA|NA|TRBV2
CASSGAVWDEQYF
TGTGCCAGCAGTGGGGCAGTTTGGGACGAGCAGTACTTC
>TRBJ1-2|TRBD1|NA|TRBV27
CASSLSSSSRDSYGYTF
TGTGCCAGCAGTTTATCCTCCTCTTCCCGGGACAGCTATGGCTACACCTTC
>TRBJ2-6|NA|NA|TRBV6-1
CASSEGDISGANVLTF
TGTGCCAGCAGTGAAGGGGACATATCTGGGGCCAACGTCCTGACTTTC
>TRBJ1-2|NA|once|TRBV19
CASTNRVPNTNYGYTF
TGTGCCAGTACTAACAGGGTTCCAAATACTAACTATGGCTACACCTTC
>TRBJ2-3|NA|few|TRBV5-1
CASSLDLDSSTDTQYF
TGCGCCAGCAGCTTGGATCTTGACTCCAGCACAGATACGCAGTATTTT
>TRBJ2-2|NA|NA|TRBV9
CASSVVKGALPTTGELFF
TGTGCCAGCAGCGTAGTTAAAGGGGCCCTTCCCACCACCGGGGAGCTGTTTTTT
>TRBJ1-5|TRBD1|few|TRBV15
CATSRESNTGVGNQPQHF
TGTGCCACCAGCAGAGAGAGTAATACAGGGGTGGGCAATCAGCCCCAGCATTTT
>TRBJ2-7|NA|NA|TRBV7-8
CASSLVVQNSYEQYF
TGTGCCAGCAGCTTAGTAGTTCAGAATTCCTACGAGCAGTACTTC
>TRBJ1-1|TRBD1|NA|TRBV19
CASEKRDSRLNTEAFF
TGTGCCAGTGAAAAACGGGACAGCAGGTTGAACACTGAAGCTTTCTTT
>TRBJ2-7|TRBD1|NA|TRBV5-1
CASSFPGQGDYEQYF
TGCGCCAGCAGTTTCCCGGGACAGGGTGACTACGAGCAGTACTTC
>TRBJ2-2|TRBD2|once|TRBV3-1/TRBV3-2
CASSQGTSGTGELFF
TGTGCCAGCAGCCAGGGGACTAGCGGCACCGGGGAGCTGTTTTTT
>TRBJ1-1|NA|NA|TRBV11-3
CASSLDTNTEAFF
TGTGCCAGCAGCTTAGACACGAACACTGAAGCTTTCTTT
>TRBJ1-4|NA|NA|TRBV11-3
CASSLNLGEKLFF
TGTGCCAGCAGCTTGAACCTCGGAGAAAAACTGTTTTTT
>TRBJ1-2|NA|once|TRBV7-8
CASSFITGSNYGYTF
TGTGCCAGCAGCTTTATTACCGGGAGCAACTATGGCTACACCTTC
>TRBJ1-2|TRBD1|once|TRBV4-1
CASSTDRAINYGYTF
TGCGCCAGTTCGACTGACAGGGCCATCAACTATGGCTACACCTTC
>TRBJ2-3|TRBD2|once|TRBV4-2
CASSQERTRRGQDTQYF
TGTGCCAGCAGCCAAGAAAGGACTAGACGGGGTCAAGATACGCAGTATTTT